The 19 T cell receptor beta chains given below trace back to one sample, sequenced in a study of cytomegalovirus exposure and HLA in healthy donors. This PCR relied on a set of 60 Vbeta primers and 13 Jbeta primers. Assay used: immunoSEQ multiplex PCR; TCRdb lists only in-frame clones, some missing. The data hold about 150,000 clones, with approximately 64% observed a single time. Sequences were obtained from PBMCs. All receptors come from a woman in her forties in good health and CMV-seronegative.

The chain recombines TRBV27 with TRBJ1-1, with a weak D call TRBD1 (6 bases). CDR1 is MNHEY and CDR2 is SMNVEV in the germline V gene (reference sequence). This CDR3 comprises 16 residues. Trimming took off 4 bases at V and 4 bases at J, with 19 bases between the two ends. This CDR3 reads CASSSRGTTGSTEAFF. For the CDR3, the DNA is TGTGCCAGCAGTTCCAGAGGGACAACAGGGAGCACTGAAGCTTTCTTT.

V gene TRBV5-4 combines with J gene TRBJ1-2; 7 bases match TRBD1. The trim removed 6 bases at V and 2 bases at J, leaving 10 bases unmatched. The CDR3 is 15 amino acids. Germline CDR1 and CDR2: SGHNT and YYREEE (reference sequence). The CDR3 DNA is TGTGCCAGCACCAGGATAGGACAGGCCAACTATGGCTACACCTTC. Residues: CASTRIGQANYGYTF.

This chain connects TRBV7-2 to TRBJ2-3, with 7 bases fitting TRBD2. Germline CDR1 and CDR2: SGHTA and FQGNSA. This CDR3 region has 16 residues. With 1 base clipped from V and 1 base from J, the junction kept 5 bases outside the gene matches. The CDR3, as DNA: TGTGCCAGCAGCTTAGGTGGGGGGGAACGCACAGATACGCAGTATTTT. Amino acid sequence: CASSLGGGERTDTQYF.

J is TRBJ1-1 and V is TRBV27; 11 bases match TRBD1. The germline CDR1 and CDR2 sequences are MNHEY and SMNVEV (reference sequence). CDR3 length: 13 amino acids. With V trimmed by 8 bases and J by 4 bases, 3 bases remained unmatched. The CDR3 region has the DNA TGTGCCAGCCGGGGACAGGGGGTCACTGAAGCTTTCTTT. It specifies CASRGQGVTEAFF.

The genes are TRBV2 and TRBJ2-7; tentatively, D is TRBD1 (5 bases). V was pared by 9 bases and J by 5 bases, with 17 bases between. The CDR3 covers 13 residues. Germline-derived CDR1 and CDR2 are SNHLY and FYNNEI. CDR3 sequence (DNA): TGTGCCAGAAGACGGCCGCCAGGGAACGAGCAGTACTTC. This sequence encodes CARRRPPGNEQYF.

In its sample, this clone was seen once. The junction departs from germline at one end; a sequencing error may be responsible. The chain has TRBV6-1 and TRBJ2-3; possible D gene TRBD2, 5 bases. The CDR3 is 11 amino acids. Germline values: CDR1 MNHNS, CDR2 SASEGT. The CDR3 DNA reads TGTGCCAGCAGTGATCCGGGCCGGGATAGTTTT. Amino acids: CASSDPGRDSF.

This chain links TRBV5-4 with TRBJ1-6, with a weak D call TRBD1 (5 bases). Deletions cut 4 bases from V and 4 bases from J, with 15 bases between. CDR1 and CDR2 from the germline V gene are SGHNT and YYREEE (reference sequence). CDR3 length: 16 amino acids. CDR3 sequence reads: CASSLGQTGYNSPLHF. The CDR3 DNA is TGTGCCAGCAGCCTCGGACAAACTGGGTATAATTCACCCCTCCACTTT.

V usage is TRBV4-3 and J usage is TRBJ2-2; TRBD2 aligns across 8 bases. This CDR3 is 16 amino acids long. J was trimmed by 2 bases and V by 8 bases; bases with no gene match: 10. CDR1 LGHNA and CDR2 YSLEER come from the germline V gene. The CDR3 sequence is CASHPSGRTNTGELFF. CDR3 nucleotide sequence: TGCGCCAGCCACCCTAGCGGGCGGACCAACACCGGGGAGCTGTTTTTT.

This clone turned up a few times. This chain links TRBV2 with TRBJ1-1; 8 bases are a match to TRBD1. Trimming at V came to 7 bases and at J to 11 bases, leaving 12 bases not matched to a gene. The length of the CDR3 is 13 residues. Germline V gene sequence: CDR1 SNHLY, CDR2 FYNNEI. The CDR3 sequence: CASIEDRVPPAFF. The CDR3 nucleotides read TGTGCCAGCATAGAGGACAGGGTACCCCCCGCTTTCTTT.

This clone was seen more than once but under ten times. The chain employs TRBV14 and TRBJ1-4; D perhaps matches TRBD1 (5 bases). The germline V gene encodes CDR1 SGHDN and CDR2 FVKESK. The CDR3 runs 14 residues. V was cut by 6 bases and J by 13 bases, with 21 bases left in between. The DNA for the CDR3 is TGTGCCAGCAGTCGTCCCTTACCAGGGTCCCGACTGTTTTTT. It codes for CASSRPLPGSRLFF.

The chain links TRBV30 to TRBJ1-6; D call uncertain. V dropped 0 bases and J dropped 10 bases, with 13 bases sitting between them. The CDR3 totals 14 residues. Germline lookup yields CDR1 GTSNPN and CDR2 SVGIG (reference sequence). The CDR3 spells CAWSVGGAESPLHF. For the CDR3, the DNA is TGTGCCTGGAGTGTTGGTGGCGCGGAATCACCCCTCCACTTT. The whole variable domain, filled in from reference TRBV30 and TRBJ1-6, reads SQTIHQWPATLVQPVGSPLSLECTVEGTSNPNLYWYRQAAGRGLQLLFYSVGIGQISSEVPQNLSASRPQDRQFILSSKKLLLSDSGFYLCAWSVGGAESPLHFGNGTRLTVT.

This rearrangement joins TRBV4-1 to TRBJ1-6, with TRBD1 matching over 7 bases. CDR1 is MGHRA and CDR2 is YSYEKL in the germline V gene. CDR3 size: 18 residues. Germline trimming cut 0 bases from V and 0 bases from J; bases unmatched to any gene: 5. The CDR3 DNA follows: TGCGCCAGCAGCCAAGAAAGGGGGCCTGACTCCTATAATTCACCCCTCCACTTT. Protein: CASSQERGPDSYNSPLHF.

In its sample, this clone was seen once. This chain uses TRBV11-2 with TRBJ1-1, with a tentative D call TRBD1 (5 bases). The length of the CDR3 is 17 residues. V dropped 7 bases and J dropped 1 base, with 22 bases sitting between them. The germline V gene has CDR1 SGHAT and CDR2 FQNNGV. CDR3 coding DNA: TGTGCCAGCAACTCCGCATGGGGGGGGGTGTCGAACACTGAAGCTTTCTTT. Protein: CASNSAWGGVSNTEAFF.

The chain carries TRBV5-1 and TRBJ2-3, with 7 bases aligning to TRBD2. CDR1 is SGHRS, CDR2 YFSETQ, per germline. The CDR3 consists of 18 residues. The junction had 11 bases not matched to a gene; V was cut back by 1 base and J by 0 bases. The CDR3 bases are TGCGCCAGCAGCTTGATTGATCTCGGGACTACTAGCACAGATACGCAGTATTTT. Protein: CASSLIDLGTTSTDTQYF.

The V call is TRBV11-2, the J call TRBJ1-1; possibly TRBD1 for D (6 bases). This CDR3 comprises 14 residues. Trimming removed 5 bases at V and 0 bases at J, with 10 bases between. Germline V gene data show CDR1 as SGHAT and CDR2 as FQNNGV. Here the CDR3 reads CASSRTGLNTEAFF. The CDR3 DNA reads as TGTGCCAGCAGCCGAACAGGGTTGAACACTGAAGCTTTCTTT.

In its sample, this clone was seen a few times. The V call is TRBV18, the J call TRBJ2-1; 9 nucleotides match TRBD1. The CDR3 consists of 16 residues. J gave up 7 bases and V 3 bases, and 10 bases lay outside the gene matches. Looked up from germline, CDR1 is KGHSH and CDR2 is LQKENI. The CDR3 DNA is TGTGCCAGCTCACCTATCGGACAGGGGAACTGGAATGAGCAGTTCTTC. Translating it yields CASSPIGQGNWNEQFF.

This clone was found once. The V gene is TRBV2, the J gene TRBJ2-3; D is possibly TRBD2 (7 bases). The CDR3 has 17 amino acids. Per the germline V gene, CDR1 is SNHLY and CDR2 is FYNNEI. V lost 5 bases and J lost 2, with 20 bases in between. In nucleotides, the CDR3 is TGTGCCAGCAGTCCGGTACGGGGGGCCGATTTCACAGATACGCAGTATTTT. Translating gives CASSPVRGADFTDTQYF.

The V and J genes are TRBV7-9 and TRBJ2-5; 15 nucleotides line up with TRBD2. The germline V gene encodes CDR1 SEHNR and CDR2 FQNEAQ (reference sequence). V shed 4 bases and J 3 bases; nucleotides not matched to a gene: 6. The CDR3 extends over 17 amino acids. The CDR3 DNA reads as TGTGCCAGCAGCTCGGGGACTAGCGGGGGGATTAAAGAGACCCAGTACTTC. Its translation: CASSSGTSGGIKETQYF.

This clone showed up just a few times. V is TRBV6-5 and J is TRBJ1-4, with D possibly matching TRBD1 (5 bases). Between the trimmed V and J ends, which lost 6 bases and 6 bases, there was a span of 11 bases. Per the germline V gene, CDR1 is MNHEY and CDR2 is SVGAGI. The CDR3 sequence is 13 residues long. CDR3 loop: CASRSGGHEKLFF. DNA of the CDR3: TGTGCCAGCAGGAGCGGGGGTCATGAAAAACTGTTTTTT.